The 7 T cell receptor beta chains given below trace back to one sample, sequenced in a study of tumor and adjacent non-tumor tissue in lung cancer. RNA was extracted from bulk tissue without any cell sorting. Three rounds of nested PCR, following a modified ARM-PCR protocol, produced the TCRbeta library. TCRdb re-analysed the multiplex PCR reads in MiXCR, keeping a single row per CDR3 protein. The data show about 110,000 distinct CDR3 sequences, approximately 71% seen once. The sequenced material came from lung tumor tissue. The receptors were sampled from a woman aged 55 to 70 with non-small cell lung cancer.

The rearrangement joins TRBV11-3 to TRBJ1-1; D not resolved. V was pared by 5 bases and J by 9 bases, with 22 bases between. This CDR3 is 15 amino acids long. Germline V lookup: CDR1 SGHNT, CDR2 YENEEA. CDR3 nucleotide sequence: TGTGCCAGCAGCCCTCCTCGACGGGTTAACATTAAAGCTTTCTTT. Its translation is CASSPPRRVNIKAFF.

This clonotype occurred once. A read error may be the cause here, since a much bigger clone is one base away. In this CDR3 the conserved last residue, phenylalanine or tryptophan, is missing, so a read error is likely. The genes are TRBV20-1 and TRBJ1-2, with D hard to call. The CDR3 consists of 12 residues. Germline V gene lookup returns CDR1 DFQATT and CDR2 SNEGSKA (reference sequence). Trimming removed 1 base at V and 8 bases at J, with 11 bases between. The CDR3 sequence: CSARVPGEGYTL. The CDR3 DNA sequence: TGCAGTGCTAGAGTCCCGGGAGAGGGCTACACCCTC.

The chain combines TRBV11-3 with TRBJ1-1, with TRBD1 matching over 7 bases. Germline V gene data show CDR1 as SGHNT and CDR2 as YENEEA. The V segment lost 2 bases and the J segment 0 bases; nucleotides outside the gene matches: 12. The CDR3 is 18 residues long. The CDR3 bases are TGTGCCAGCAGCTTAATTGGGCTGTCGGGACAGATGAACACTGAAGCTTTCTTT. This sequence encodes CASSLIGLSGQMNTEAFF.

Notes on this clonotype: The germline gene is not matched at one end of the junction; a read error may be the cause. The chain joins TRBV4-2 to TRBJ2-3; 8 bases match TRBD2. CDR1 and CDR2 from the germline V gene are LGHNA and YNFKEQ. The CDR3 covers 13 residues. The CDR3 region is CANSQSGGYTQYF. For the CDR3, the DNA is TGTGCCAACAGCCAGTCGGGGGGGTATACGCAGTATTTT.

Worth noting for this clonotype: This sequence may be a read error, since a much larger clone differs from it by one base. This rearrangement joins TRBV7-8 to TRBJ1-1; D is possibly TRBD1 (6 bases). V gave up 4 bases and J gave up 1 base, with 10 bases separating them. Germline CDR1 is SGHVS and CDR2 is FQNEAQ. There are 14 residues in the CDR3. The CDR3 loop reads CASSSATGNTEAFF. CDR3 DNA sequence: TGTGCCAGCAGCTCCGCGACAGGGAACACTGAAGCTTTCTTT.

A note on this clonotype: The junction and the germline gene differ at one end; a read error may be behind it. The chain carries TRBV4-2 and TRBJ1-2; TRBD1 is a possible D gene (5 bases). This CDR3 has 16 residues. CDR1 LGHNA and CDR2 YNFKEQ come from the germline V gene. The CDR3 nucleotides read TGCGCCAGCAGCCAAATATTTCGTGGGGGGTCCGGCGGCTACACCTTC. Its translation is CASSQIFRGGSGGYTF.

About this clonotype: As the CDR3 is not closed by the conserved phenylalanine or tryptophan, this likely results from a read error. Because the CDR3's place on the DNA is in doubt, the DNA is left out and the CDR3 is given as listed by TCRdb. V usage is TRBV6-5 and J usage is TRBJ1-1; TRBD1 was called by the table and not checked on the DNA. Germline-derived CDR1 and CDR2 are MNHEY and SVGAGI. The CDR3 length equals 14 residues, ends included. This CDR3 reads CASILAGTGAEVFV.